One and the same sample provided the 5 T cell receptor beta chains below, sequenced in a study of shared clonotypes between healthy human individuals. Profiled with immunoSEQ multiplex PCR; TCRdb holds only in-frame clones, not every one. Of about 1.9 million clones in the sample, 90% to 95% were seen once. Naive CD8 cells lacked CD45RO, underwent positive selection for CCR7 and left out terminally differentiated effector memory CD45RA+ cells. The source material was naive CD8+ T cells from PBMCs. These receptor sequences come from a man in his late teens or twenties in good health. Some clones in this sample may be carry-over from other donors' samples.

Note on this clone: Distinct nucleotide sequences in the sample also encode this CDR3. The chain carries TRBV19 and TRBJ1-4; 8 bases are a match to TRBD1. CDR1 and CDR2 from the germline V gene are LNHDA and SQIVND (reference sequence). With 3 bases clipped from V and 4 bases from J, the junction kept 4 bases outside the gene matches. This CDR3 spans 15 amino acids. The CDR3, as DNA: TGTGCCAGTAGTATGGACAGGGAAGGTAATGAAAAACTGTTTTTT. Protein: CASSMDREGNEKLFF.

This clone was recorded once. The rearrangement links TRBV14 to TRBJ2-7, with 13 bases that match TRBD2. Germline loops: CDR1 SGHDN, CDR2 FVKESK. V lost 1 base and J lost 5; bases outside the gene matches: 5. CDR3 size: 16 residues. CDR3 nucleotide sequence: TGTGCCAGCAGCCAAGGGCTAGGACTAGCGGGAGACGAGCAGTACTTC. It codes for CASSQGLGLAGDEQYF.

The V and J genes are TRBV25-1 and TRBJ1-2; no clear D. Trimming pared 3 bases from V and 4 bases from J, leaving 6 bases between. The CDR3 consists of 12 residues. CDR1 MGHDK and CDR2 SYGVNS come from the germline V gene. In DNA, the CDR3 is TGTGCCAGCAGTGACAGGCCCTATGGCTACACCTTC. As protein: CASSDRPYGYTF.

The rearrangement links TRBV28 to TRBJ2-5; 8 positions match TRBD1. Germline CDR1 reads MDHEN; CDR2 reads SYDVKM. V was clipped by 5 bases and J by 4 bases; unmatched bases: 9. The CDR3 is 15 amino acids. CDR3 residues: CASSPYLTGGETQYF. The CDR3 nucleotides are TGTGCCAGCAGTCCCTACCTTACAGGGGGAGAGACCCAGTACTTC.

This rearrangement joins TRBV6-1 to TRBJ1-2; 10 bases align to TRBD1. The V gene end was trimmed by 6 bases and the J gene end by 4 bases; junction bases not matched to a gene: 8. The CDR3 runs 15 residues. Germline-derived CDR1 and CDR2 are MNHNS and SASEGT. The CDR3 reads CASSTTGTGAYGYTF. CDR3 in DNA: TGTGCCAGCAGCACCACCGGGACAGGGGCCTATGGCTACACCTTC.